A selection of T cell receptor beta chains follows, all from one sample in a study of OX40 agonist ivuxolimab in advanced cancers. Measured with immunoSEQ multiplex PCR; TCRdb has only the in-frame clones, and not every one. The sample lists 50,000 to 75,000 clones; 65% to 90% were seen once. This sample comprised CD4+ or CD8+ T cells sorted from blood, obtained in a trial of the OX40 agonist ivuxolimab. Receptor source: an adult with an advanced solid tumor such as melanoma, head and neck, liver or kidney cancer. The CDR3 runs from the conserved cysteine through the conserved F or W. The order of the fields is V gene, J gene, CDR3 protein.

TRBV7-2	TRBJ2-5	CASSLAGLKETQYF
TRBV4-1	TRBJ1-4	CASSLGLANEKLFF
TRBV28	TRBJ1-5	CASNFGPKQGGRRGQPQHF
TRBV19	TRBJ2-5	CATKDSGGIQETQYF
TRBV4-2	TRBJ1-2	CASSQEGANGYTF
TRBV2	TRBJ1-5	CASSQDGTSNQPQHF
TRBV18	TRBJ2-5	CASSQDVETQYF
TRBV19	TRBJ1-5	CASIATGRPGQPQHF
TRBV4-3	TRBJ2-2	CASSQVRANTGELFF
TRBV6-5	TRBJ2-3	CASSPLVNTDTQYF
TRBV4-3	TRBJ2-2	CASSRDPGGSGELFF
TRBV29-1	TRBJ2-3	CSAEGRTGPGTQYF
TRBV2	TRBJ2-5	CASSDRDLTKETQYF
TRBV9	TRBJ1-4	CASSPRGTTNEKLFF
TRBV12-5	TRBJ2-3	CASGLGLGSDTQYF
TRBV28	TRBJ1-3	CASRGGAGNTIYF
TRBV19	TRBJ1-1	CASRGQGAATEAFF
TRBV10-3	TRBJ2-1	CAISDPLGHNEQFF
TRBV15	TRBJ2-5	CATSPRGVYQETQYF
TRBV5-8	TRBJ2-5	CASSISGKTQETQYF
TRBV7-2	TRBJ2-7	CASMGDTYEQYF
TRBV7-2	TRBJ2-7	CASSLEASGGAQSYEQYF
TRBV6-1	TRBJ1-6	CASSEASGQGNSPLHF
TRBV18	TRBJ2-1	CASSPTPGREPYNEQFF
TRBV7-2	TRBJ2-7	CASSLGLAAFYEQYF
TRBV29-1	TRBJ2-5	CSVARGLARETQYF
TRBV10-3	TRBJ1-4	CAISGEQGLTNEKLFF
TRBV11-2	TRBJ1-2	CASSPLTGTNYGYTF
TRBV6-5	TRBJ1-1	CASSYSKAPGNTEAFF
TRBV9	TRBJ2-2	CASSVPRRGKNTGELFF
TRBV19	TRBJ1-5	CASSLATGNQPQHF
TRBV19	TRBJ2-1	CASSIARSYNEQFF
TRBV28	TRBJ1-4	CASSSGRSEKLFF
TRBV2	TRBJ2-3	CASSEALRGLDTQYF
TRBV27	TRBJ1-5	CASSPTGQGAFQPQHF
TRBV5-1	TRBJ2-7	CASSAYGYEQYF
TRBV7-2	TRBJ2-1	CASSLNRNEQFF
TRBV18	TRBJ2-2	CASSPDYGDSLFF
TRBV5-1	TRBJ1-4	CASSDALSTRELFF
TRBV14	TRBJ1-1	CASSHRTGFYTEAFF
TRBV6-6	TRBJ2-1	CASREGSRPYNEQFF
TRBV28	TRBJ1-1	CASSLPGASNTEAFF
TRBV28	TRBJ2-2	CASIPGPVNTGELFF
TRBV19	TRBJ2-3	CATAGSSTDTQYF
TRBV2	TRBJ2-7	CASSEALLGRGYEQYF